This T cell receptor (beta chain) was documented in a study of blood T cell repertoires in COVID-19. Background on the study: The samples span acute and convalescent COVID-19 from the United States, Italy and Spain.

The repertoire was sequenced with immunoSEQ multiplex PCR; TCRdb's copy has only in-frame clones and lacks some. The sample has about 180,000 clones, 87% seen once; the top ten hold roughly 1.6%. This sequence was found in a woman between 45 and 65 years old with acute or convalescent COVID-19. Sequences were obtained from peripheral blood.

The CDR3 spells CASSFTGGSGYNEQFF. The CDR3 DNA sequence: TGTGCCAGCAGCTTCACAGGGGGCTCGGGGTACAATGAGCAGTTCTTC. The chain joins TRBV5-4 to TRBJ2-1; 9 bases line up with TRBD1. CDR3 size: 16 residues. Germline assignment: CDR1 SGHNT and CDR2 YYREEE (reference sequence). The ends lost 2 bases at V and 4 bases at J; junction bases unmatched: 7.